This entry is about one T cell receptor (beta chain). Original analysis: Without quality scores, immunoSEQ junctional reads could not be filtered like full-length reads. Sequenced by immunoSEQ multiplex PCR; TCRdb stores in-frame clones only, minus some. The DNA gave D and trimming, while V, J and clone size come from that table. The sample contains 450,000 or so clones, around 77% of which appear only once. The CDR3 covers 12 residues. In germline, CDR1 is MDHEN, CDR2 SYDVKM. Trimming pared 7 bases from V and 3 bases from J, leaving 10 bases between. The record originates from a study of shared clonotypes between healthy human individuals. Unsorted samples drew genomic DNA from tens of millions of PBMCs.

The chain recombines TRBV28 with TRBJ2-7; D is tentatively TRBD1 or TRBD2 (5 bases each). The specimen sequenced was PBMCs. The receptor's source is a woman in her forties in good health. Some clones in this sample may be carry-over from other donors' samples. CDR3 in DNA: TGTGCCAGCAAGGGACCTCTCTACGAGCAGTACTTC. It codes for CASKGPLYEQYF.